The rows below give T cell receptor beta chains drawn from one sample of a study of shared clonotypes between healthy human individuals. Some clones are missing from TCRdb's copy, which holds only in-frame ones; the method was immunoSEQ multiplex PCR. Counted here are about 1.5 million clones, 95% to 99% occurring once; the ten biggest clones make up approximately 0.45%. Sequences were obtained from naive CD4+ T cells sorted from blood. These receptors all stem from a man younger than 40 in good health. Each CDR3 is given with its conserved first and last residue. Each record gives: V gene, CDR3 length, J gene, CDR3 protein.

>TRBV28|21|TRBJ2-3
CASLNGLAGGPRPSYSDTQYF
>TRBV5-1|14|TRBJ2-5
CASSLAWGRETQYF
>TRBV6-1|13|TRBJ2-7
CASSEARAYEQYF
>TRBV30|11|TRBJ2-3
CAWSGGDTQYF
>TRBV29-1|12|TRBJ2-7
CSVRGSPYEQYF
>TRBV28|13|TRBJ1-1
CASGGLLRTEAFF
>TRBV19|15|TRBJ1-5
CASKGQVNSNQPQHF
>TRBV14|19|TRBJ2-1
CASSQQFVTSGSSYNEQFF
>TRBV5-1|14|TRBJ2-2
CASSLGTNTGELFF
>TRBV2|10|TRBJ2-5
CASRLKTQYF
>TRBV11-2|16|TRBJ2-5
CASSLVPDRVQETQYF
>TRBV15|13|TRBJ2-2
CATSNLEDGELFF
>TRBV29-1|13|TRBJ2-5
CSVETGVWETQYF
>TRBV7-3|16|TRBJ1-1
CASSLIRTGHRTEAFF
>TRBV28|14|TRBJ2-5
CASSLGQLQETQYF
>TRBV7-2|13|TRBJ1-3
CASSFGIRNTIYF
>TRBV10-1|14|TRBJ2-7
CASSERGDAYEQYF
>TRBV5-1|19|TRBJ2-6
CASSLWGLTTISGANVLTF
>TRBV5-6|14|TRBJ2-3
CASSSGASTDTQYF
>TRBV27|14|TRBJ1-4
CASSADRLRGKLFF
>TRBV29-1|13|TRBJ2-5
CSVADRIPETQYF
>TRBV18|15|TRBJ2-7
CASSLSVGAGYEQYF